These 14 T cell receptor beta chains came from one sample sequenced in a study of blood T cell repertoires in COVID-19. Clones were sequenced by immunoSEQ multiplex PCR, and TCRdb holds only the in-frame ones, with some missing. The repertoire consists of approximately 210,000 clones, with about 85% occurring once and the leading ten covering around 0.72%. The material sequenced was peripheral blood. The receptors here all came from a man aged 40-49 years with acute or convalescent COVID-19.

The V gene is TRBV10-1, the J gene TRBJ2-1; 7 nucleotides align to TRBD2. V gave up 5 bases and J gave up 6 bases; unmatched junction bases: 7. Germline assignment: CDR1 WNHNN and CDR2 SYGVQD (reference sequence). This CDR3 has 14 residues. DNA for the CDR3: TGCGCCAGCAGTAATGGACTAGTCTCCAATGAGCAGTTCTTC. Protein sequence: CASSNGLVSNEQFF.

The chain has TRBV9 and TRBJ2-4, with D possibly matching TRBD1 (6 bases). Germline-derived CDR1 and CDR2 are SGDLS and YYNGEE. V lost 0 bases to trimming and J lost 0 bases, with 16 bases between them. This CDR3 is 18 amino acids long. The DNA of the CDR3 is TGTGCCAGCAGCGTAGGGTTGGGGGCCAGGGGAGCCAAAAACATTCAGTACTTC. Amino acids: CASSVGLGARGAKNIQYF.

This rearrangement joins TRBV9 to TRBJ2-2; D is uncertain. Germline V gene data show CDR1 as SGDLS and CDR2 as YYNGEE. The CDR3 extends over 14 amino acids. The V gene lost 4 bases and the J gene lost 1 base, with 8 bases spanning the gap. The CDR3 loop is CASSSFWNTGELFF. The CDR3 coding sequence is TGTGCCAGCAGCTCTTTCTGGAACACCGGGGAGCTGTTTTTT.

The V and J genes are TRBV6-5 and TRBJ1-1; the match to TRBD1 covers 8 bases. The germline CDR1 and CDR2 sequences are MNHEY and SVGAGI. Germline trimming cut 6 bases from V and 1 base from J; bases unmatched to any gene: 4. The CDR3 spans 14 residues. The CDR3 spells CASSGQGTNTEAFF. CDR3 nucleotide sequence: TGTGCCAGCAGCGGACAGGGTACGAACACTGAAGCTTTCTTT.

CDR3 amino acids: CASRPDRNTEAFF. In nucleotides, the CDR3 is TGTGCCAGCAGGCCTGACAGGAACACTGAAGCTTTCTTT. V usage is TRBV6-5 and J usage is TRBJ1-1, with D perhaps matching TRBD1 (5 bases). The CDR3 length is 13 residues. Germline-derived CDR1 and CDR2 are MNHEY and SVGAGI. The germline V and J ends were trimmed by 6 bases and 1 base, with 9 bases remaining between them.

The chain is built from TRBV5-1 and TRBJ1-1; 7 positions match TRBD1. Unmatched junction bases numbered 9, after V lost 0 bases and J lost 1 base. Germline loops: CDR1 SGHRS, CDR2 YFSETQ. The CDR3 totals 17 residues. CDR3 sequence (DNA): TGCGCCAGCAGCTTGGCCCCGGCAGGGGGTCAGAACACTGAAGCTTTCTTT. Encoded protein: CASSLAPAGGQNTEAFF. Full variable domain (remainder filled in from reference TRBV5-1 and TRBJ1-1): KAGVTQTPRYLIKTRGQQVTLSCSPISGHRSVSWYQQTPGQGLQFLFEYFSETQRNKGNFPGRFSGRQFSNSRSEMNVSTLELGDSALYLCASSLAPAGGQNTEAFFGQGTRLTVV.

This chain joins TRBV7-8 and TRBJ2-5; D might be TRBD1 (6 bases). Per the germline V gene, CDR1 is SGHVS and CDR2 is FQNEAQ. The V and J ends lost 2 bases and 2 bases respectively, with 12 bases between them. The CDR3 loop spans 15 amino acids. CDR3: CASSLSRGRQETQYF. CDR3 coding DNA: TGTGCCAGCAGCTTATCCAGGGGCAGACAAGAGACCCAGTACTTC.

This chain connects TRBV11-2 to TRBJ1-1, with 8 bases that match TRBD1. Germline-derived CDR1 and CDR2 are SGHAT and FQNNGV. The trim removed 5 bases at V and 0 bases at J, leaving 2 bases unmatched. The CDR3 loop spans 14 amino acids. This CDR3 reads CASSQGQVNTEAFF. In DNA form, the CDR3 reads TGTGCCAGCAGCCAGGGACAGGTGAACACTGAAGCTTTCTTT. Filled out from reference TRBV11-2 and TRBJ1-1, the complete variable domain reads EAGVAQSPRYKIIEKRQSVAFWCNPISGHATLYWYQQILGQGPKLLIQFQNNGVVDDSQLPKDRFSAERLKGVDSTLKIQPAKLEDSAVYLCASSQGQVNTEAFFGQGTRLTVV.

This clone was recorded once. J is TRBJ1-1 and V is TRBV5-1; 7 bases map to TRBD1. The CDR3 loop spans 13 amino acids. Germline V gene data show CDR1 as SGHRS and CDR2 as YFSETQ. The junction had 4 bases not matched to a gene; V was cut back by 5 bases and J by 3 bases. This CDR3 reads CASRRTGDTEAFF. The CDR3 nucleotides read TGCGCCAGCAGGCGAACAGGGGACACTGAAGCTTTCTTT. The full variable domain, its missing parts supplied by reference TRBV5-1 and TRBJ1-1, is KAGVTQTPRYLIKTRGQQVTLSCSPISGHRSVSWYQQTPGQGLQFLFEYFSETQRNKGNFPGRFSGRQFSNSRSEMNVSTLELGDSALYLCASRRTGDTEAFFGQGTRLTVV.

The chain couples TRBV11-3 to TRBJ2-2; 12 positions agree with TRBD2. Germline loops: CDR1 SGHNT, CDR2 YENEEA. CDR3 length: 17 amino acids. Trimming removed 5 bases from V and 5 bases from J; junction bases left unmatched: 9. This CDR3 reads CASSIRFGTSGTGELFF. The CDR3 nucleotides read TGTGCCAGCAGCATCCGGTTTGGGACTAGCGGGACCGGGGAGCTGTTTTTT.

Concerning this clone: The sample contains more than one DNA sequence encoding this CDR3. The V gene is TRBV9, the J gene TRBJ2-7; D possibly corresponds to TRBD1 (6 bases). The germline V and J ends were trimmed by 3 bases and 4 bases, with 8 bases remaining between them. The CDR3 sequence is 12 residues long. Germline loops: CDR1 SGDLS, CDR2 YYNGEE. The DNA for the CDR3 is TGTGCCAGCAGCGGGCAGGGGTACGAGCAGTACTTC. Its protein is CASSGQGYEQYF.

J is TRBJ2-3 and V is TRBV3-1 (or the pseudogene TRBV3-2); 11 bases are a match to TRBD2. The CDR3 extends over 18 amino acids. Trimming took 1 base from V and 4 from J; bases not matched to a gene: 10. Germline assignment: CDR1 LGHDT and CDR2 YNNKEL (reference sequence). The CDR3 nucleotides read TGTGCCAGCAGCCAAGCTAGCGGGGGGTCATCTGGTGCAGATACGCAGTATTTT. Translating gives CASSQASGGSSGADTQYF.

This sequence joins TRBV6-5 and TRBJ2-2, with 7 bases that match TRBD2. The V gene's germline CDR1 is MNHEY and CDR2 SVGAGI. The CDR3 is 16 residues long. V was pared by 2 bases and J by 4 bases, with 7 bases of the junction left unmatched. The CDR3 DNA reads as TGTGCCAGCAGTTACGTACTAGCGTTAGGCACCGGGGAGCTGTTTTTT. It is translated as CASSYVLALGTGELFF.

The chain links TRBV14 to TRBJ2-7; 7 nucleotides align to TRBD1. The CDR3 sequence is 14 residues long. Losses at the gene ends were 1 base for V and 4 bases for J; bases not matched to a gene: 4. The germline V gene encodes CDR1 SGHDN and CDR2 FVKESK. The CDR3 loop reads CASSQGQGLYEQYF. In nucleotides, the CDR3 is TGTGCCAGCAGCCAAGGACAGGGTTTGTACGAGCAGTACTTC.